The entry that follows covers one T cell receptor (beta chain) sequence. Antigen specificity is unknown. This record belongs to a study of metastatic and nonmetastatic thyroid tumors. Background on the study: Comparative analysis of repertoires was undertaken across blood and tumor or nodule tissue obtained from malignant and benign thyroid patients. Study-wide results and caveats: It was reported that TCR beta diversity was significantly higher in malignant thyroid tumors than benign nodules, in blood and tumor.

Every patient was untreated before thyroid surgery. Authors' methods: A distant-metastasis classifier for papillary thyroid cancer was built using CDR3 differences across clinicopathological groups. With MiXCR, TCRdb called clones anew from the PCR reads. The authors' filters were not applied to this entry. The sample has about 92,000 clones, under 15% seen once. The CDR3 runs 16 residues. CDR1 and CDR2 from the germline V gene are DFQATT and SNEGSKA (reference sequence). Trimming removed 1 base from V and 0 bases from J, with 10 bases in between. Sequencing was performed on blood. The genes are TRBV20-1 and TRBJ1-6, with unresolved D. The TCR was taken from a female donor with papillary thyroid cancer or a benign thyroid nodule (not recorded which). Some clones in this sample may be carry-over from other donors' samples. The CDR3 reads CSARVGVISYNSPLHF. CDR3 DNA: TGCAGTGCTAGAGTAGGTGTTATCTCCTATAATTCACCCCTCCACTTT.